Listed below are T cell receptor beta chains from one sample, sequenced in a study of identifying expanded T cells in peripheral blood. This table comes from immunoSEQ multiplex PCR, and its TCRdb copy is limited to in-frame clones, with some not included. The sample has roughly 78,000 clones; roughly 88% are singletons. The sequenced material came from blood. The receptors were sampled from a person aged 18-69 years in good health. CDR3s include the opening cysteine and the closing phenylalanine or tryptophan. The D gene is left open where the match is weak. Size is omitted from some rows. Given values are once, few, many or a class for expanded clones.

v_call,clone_size,d_call,j_call,cdr3_nt,cdr3_aa
TRBV29-1,few,-,TRBJ2-2,TGCAGCGTTGGGGGGTCTACTTGGCCCGGGGAGCTGTTTTTT,CSVGGSTWPGELFF
TRBV6-6,-,-,TRBJ2-5,TGTGCCAGCAGTTACAGAAATTCAGGGGTAGGTGAGGCCCAGTACTTC,CASSYRNSGVGEAQYF
TRBV5-1,once,-,TRBJ2-7,TGCGCCAGCAGCTCCGGGACACCATCCTACGAGCAGTACTTC,CASSSGTPSYEQYF
TRBV30,-,-,TRBJ2-3,TGTGCCTGGACCAGGGGGGGGCCAGATACGCAGTATTTT,CAWTRGGPDTQYF
TRBV2,-,TRBD1,TRBJ2-1,TGTGCCAGCAGTGTCCGGGACAGGACATACAATGAGCAGTTCTTC,CASSVRDRTYNEQFF
TRBV2,-,TRBD1,TRBJ1-4,TGTGCCAGCGGGAGGACAGGGGTTTCTGAAAAACTGTTTTTT,CASGRTGVSEKLFF
TRBV28,-,-,TRBJ1-2,TGTGCCAGCAGTCCGTCTACCGACCCGTCGCATGGCTACACCTTC,CASSPSTDPSHGYTF
TRBV1,-,-,TRBJ1-1,TGCACCAGCAGCCAAGAGGGCAACCCAGCTTTCTTT,CTSSQEGNPAFF
TRBV28,-,TRBD1,TRBJ2-2,TGTGCCAGCATGGACAGGGTGACCGGGGAGCTGTTTTTT,CASMDRVTGELFF
TRBV6-1,-,TRBD1,TRBJ2-7,TGTGCCAGCAGTCGACAGGGTTACGAGCAGTACTTC,CASSRQGYEQYF
TRBV19,-,TRBD2,TRBJ2-3,TGTGCCAGTAGTACCGTCAGACTAGCGGTGGGCACAGATACGCAGTATTTT,CASSTVRLAVGTDTQYF
TRBV5-5,-,-,TRBJ1-1,TGTGCCAGCAGCCCGAGGACGGTGAACACTGAAGCTTTCTTT,CASSPRTVNTEAFF
TRBV4-1,-,-,TRBJ2-7,TGCGCCAGCAGCCAAGTTCCCGGAGGCCCCTACGAGCAGTACTTC,CASSQVPGGPYEQYF
TRBV28,-,-,TRBJ2-7,TGTGCCAGCAGTTCTGTCCCGCCAGACTACGAGCAGTACTTC,CASSSVPPDYEQYF
TRBV7-3,-,TRBD2,TRBJ2-1,TGTGCCAGCAGCTTAATCCCGCCTGGGACTAGCGGGACACCTGACAATGAGCAGTTCTTC,CASSLIPPGTSGTPDNEQFF
TRBV28,-,-,TRBJ2-1,TGTGCCAGCAGTTGGACATGGGACCTCCAGGGTAGTGAGCAGTTCTTC,CASSWTWDLQGSEQFF
TRBV29-1,-,-,TRBJ1-1,TGCAGCGTTGAGGGGATGTGGAACACTGAAGCTTTCTTT,CSVEGMWNTEAFF
TRBV7-2,-,-,TRBJ2-1,TGTGCCAGCAGCTTAGAGTCCAGTATCAATGAGCAGTTCTTC,CASSLESSINEQFF
TRBV15,-,TRBD1,TRBJ2-1,TGTGCCACCAGCGCTGACAGGGGATGGGTCTCTGGTGAGCAGTTCTTC,CATSADRGWVSGEQFF
TRBV6-5,-,-,TRBJ2-7,TGTGCCAGCAGGCTTAGGGGGGTGTCCTACGAGCAGTACTTC,CASRLRGVSYEQYF
TRBV4-3,-,TRBD2,TRBJ2-2,TGCGCCAGCAGCCAAGGGACTAGCGGGAAAGACACCGGGGAGCTGTTTTTT,CASSQGTSGKDTGELFF
TRBV2,-,-,TRBJ1-3,TGTGCCAGCAGACGAGGAAACACCATATATTTT,CASRRGNTIYF
TRBV11-3,-,-,TRBJ2-2,TGTGCCAGCAGCCCGTACGGGACAACGGACACCGGGGAGCTGTTTTTT,CASSPYGTTDTGELFF
TRBV21-1,-,-,TRBJ2-1,TGTGCCAGCAGCATTGGACGGGGAGCCAATGAGCAGTTCTTC,CASSIGRGANEQFF
TRBV28,-,TRBD1,TRBJ1-2,TGTGCCAGCAGTGGACCGGGGGACAGGGTCGATACGGGCTACACCTTC,CASSGPGDRVDTGYTF
TRBV4-2,once,-,TRBJ1-4,TGTGCCAGCAGCCAAGTTTGGAATACTAATGAAAAACTGTTTTTT,CASSQVWNTNEKLFF
TRBV11-3,once,-,TRBJ1-3,TGTGCCAGCAGCTTCTCGACAGGCCCTGGAAACACCATATATTTT,CASSFSTGPGNTIYF
TRBV15,-,-,TRBJ2-2,TGTGCCACCAGCAGAGATTCGTATGGTCAGGGGGGGACCGGGGAGCTGTTTTTT,CATSRDSYGQGGTGELFF
TRBV10-3,-,-,TRBJ1-1,TGTGCCATCAGTGAGTCGGGGAACACTGAAGCTTTCTTT,CAISESGNTEAFF
TRBV7-3,-,-,TRBJ2-6,TGTGCCAGCAGCGCGACCTTCTCTGGGGCCAACGTCCTGACTTTC,CASSATFSGANVLTF
TRBV29-1,-,-,TRBJ2-1,TGCAGCCCCCCCCTACGACGGATTTCTCGGGTTGAGCAGTTCTTC,CSPPLRRISRVEQFF
TRBV30,-,-,TRBJ1-1,TGTGCCTGGGACGACAGCCGACATGAAGCTTTCTTT,CAWDDSRHEAFF
TRBV7-8,once,TRBD1,TRBJ2-1,TGTGCCAGCAGCTGGGACAGCGGCTGGAACAATGAGCAGTTCTTC,CASSWDSGWNNEQFF
TRBV5-4,-,-,TRBJ2-7,TGTGCCAGCAGGGTATCCGAATGGGGCGAGCAGTACTTC,CASRVSEWGEQYF
TRBV5-5,once,-,TRBJ2-2,TGTGCCAGCAGCTTGCCGGAGGGGTACCGGTCCGGGGAGCTGTTTTTT,CASSLPEGYRSGELFF
TRBV7-2,once,-,TRBJ2-7,TGTGCCAGCAGCTCCCAGAGGTCCTACGAGCAGTACTTC,CASSSQRSYEQYF
TRBV18,-,-,TRBJ1-6,TGTGCCAGCTCACTTCAGGGGTCGCGGAATTCACCCCTCCACTTT,CASSLQGSRNSPLHF
TRBV28,-,TRBD2,TRBJ2-5,TGTGCCAGCAGTCGTAGCGGGAGGGAGACCCAGTACTTC,CASSRSGRETQYF
TRBV9,-,-,TRBJ2-2,TGTGCCAGCAGCCCAGTGTACACCGGGGAGCTGTTTTTT,CASSPVYTGELFF
TRBV11-2,-,-,TRBJ2-4,TGTGCCAGCAGCTTAGATCTCGGCGCCCTCCAGTACTTC,CASSLDLGALQYF
TRBV7-6,-,-,TRBJ2-3,TGTGCCAGCAGTCCAACTAGGGAGGAGACAGATACGCAGTATTTT,CASSPTREETDTQYF
TRBV9,-,-,TRBJ2-7,TGTGCCAGCAGCGTAGCAGATGGAGGCTACGAGCAGTACTTC,CASSVADGGYEQYF
TRBV4-3,-,-,TRBJ2-3,TGCGCCAGCAGCCAAGAGTGGCGGGACGGGACAGATACGCAGTATTTT,CASSQEWRDGTDTQYF
TRBV30,few,TRBD1,TRBJ1-1,TGTGCCTGGAGTTGGGACAGGGAAGGAGAGGCTTTCTTT,CAWSWDREGEAFF
TRBV29-1,-,-,TRBJ1-1,TGCAGCGTTATGGGGCAACTAAACACTGAAGCTTTCTTT,CSVMGQLNTEAFF